This record covers a single T cell receptor beta chain. The germline V gene has CDR1 LNHDA and CDR2 SQIVND (reference sequence). Trimming cost V 1 base and J 5 bases, with 9 bases left between them. The length of the CDR3 is 13 residues. TCRdb's table, derived via immunoSEQ multiplex PCR, lists solely in-frame clones and lacks some. The sample lists 270 or so clones, about 99% seen once, with 3.5% to 4.5% in the top ten. These data originate in a study of tumour-infiltrating T cells in Burkitt lymphoma. Study overall: This cohort included all epidemiological subtypes of Burkitt lymphoma. Overall and progression-free survival were predicted by productive clonality.

The chain recombines TRBV19 with TRBJ2-7, with D unresolved. Sequencing was performed on tumor tissue. This TCR was recovered from a human donor with Burkitt lymphoma. CDR3 in amino acids: CASSIAPENEQYF. The CDR3 nucleotides are TGTGCCAGTAGTATAGCCCCAGAGAACGAGCAGTACTTC.